Described below is a single TCR beta chain sequence and its context. This CDR3 is built from 17 residues. CDR1 SGHTA and CDR2 FQGNSA come from the germline V gene. V was clipped by 1 base and J by 6 bases; unmatched bases: 14. This entry comes from a study of blood T cell repertoires in COVID-19. Study-level background: Donors in the United States, Italy and Spain gave samples during acute or convalescent COVID-19.

Profiling relied on immunoSEQ multiplex PCR, and the TCRdb table lists in-frame clones only, not all of them. Of 85,000 to 100,000 clones detected, 86% appear once; the ten largest clones hold 25% to 30%. What was sequenced was peripheral blood. The chain is built from TRBV7-2 and TRBJ1-2; 7 bases line up with TRBD1. The receptor was isolated from a man aged 50 to 59 with active or convalescent COVID-19. The DNA of the CDR3 is TGTGCCAGCAGCTTAGGGTTGTTAGGGGGACAGTCTAATGGCTACACCTTC. It is translated as CASSLGLLGGQSNGYTF.